The 7 T cell receptor delta chains listed next were all sequenced from one sample in a study of γδ T cells in repeated Plasmodium falciparum infection. TCRdb used CATT to re-call clones from the multiplex PCR reads. This table has 55,000 to 70,000 delta-chain clones, approximately 1.7% appearing once. Gammadelta T cells were flow-sorted from PBMC into Vgamma9/Vdelta2+ and Vdelta2-negative populations for bulk analysis. The sample consisted of gamma-delta T cells from blood. The receptors derive from a pool of human donors (malaria-infected and uninfected, not separated).

Turning to this clone: TCRdb lists the protein of a much larger clone for this DNA, which differs at residue 17, so this is likely a read error; the protein given here is translated from the DNA itself. This sequence joins TRDV3 and TRDJ1, with 12 bases lining up with TRDD3. Germline CDR1 and CDR2: TVYSNPD and GDNSRS (reference sequence). The CDR3 totals 29 residues. J was trimmed by 0 bases and V by 1 base; bases with no gene match: 45. CDR3 in DNA: TGTGCCTTTAAAGTCCCCTGCCTCTTAACCAAACTGGGGGATACCCCGACCTACATGTCGTACAGCGACACCGATAAACTCATCTTT. Translation gives CAFKVPCLLTKLGDTPTYMSYSDTDKLIF.

About this clone: The DNA is omitted, as the CDR3 cannot be located on it reliably, and the CDR3 follows TCRdb's listing. Called V gene: TRDV3; the J gene was not called; the listed D gene, TRDD3, was not tested against the DNA. Per germline, CDR1 TVYSNPD and CDR2 GDNSRS (reference sequence). The CDR3 is 14 amino acids in total, end residues counted. The CDR3 protein is CAFGPGGYIDKLIF.

Worth noting for this clone: TCRdb assigns this DNA the protein of a much larger clone, which departs from its translation at residue 4; this likely reflects a read error, and the protein shown comes from translating the DNA. J is TRDJ1 and V is TRDV3, with TRDD3 identical over 8 bases. This CDR3 is 23 amino acids long. CDR1 TVYSNPD and CDR2 GDNSRS come from the germline V gene (reference sequence). The CDR3 DNA sequence: TGTGCCTTTACGAAGGTGTTGGGCCCCCAGGGGGATAAATATCCTAGGTACACTGATAAACTCATCTTT. It translates to CAFTKVLGPQGDKYPRYTDKLIF. The full variable domain, with the rest looked up from reference TRDV3 and TRDJ1, is CDKVTQSSPDQTVASGSEVVLLCTYDTVYSNPDLFWYRIRPDYSFQFVFYGDNSRSEGADFTQGRFSVKHILTQKAFHLVISPVRTEDSATYYCAFTKVLGPQGDKYPRYTDKLIFGKGTRVTVEP.

A remark on this clone: A read error is the likely source, as a far larger clone sits one nucleotide away. Within the sample, other DNA sequences also encode this same CDR3. The chain has TRDV2 and TRDJ1; D perhaps matches TRDD3 (6 bases). Here the J gene came from matching the DNA to germline, since TCRdb omits it. The germline V gene has CDR1 GEAIGNYY and CDR2 EKD. The V and J ends lost 1 base and 1 base respectively, with 27 bases between them. CDR3 size: 20 residues. The CDR3 region is CACDTLRVLGGPVITDKLIF. The CDR3 coding sequence is TGTGCCTGTGACACTCTTAGAGTACTGGGAGGGCCGGTCATCACCGATAAACTCATCTTT.

This clone has just a few counts. A far larger clone lies a single base away; this is likely a read error. In the same sample, other DNA sequences code for this CDR3. The rearrangement joins TRDV1 to TRDJ1; possible D gene TRDD3, 6 bases. The CDR3 length is 21 residues. V lost 1 base and J lost 10, with 37 bases in between. Germline V CDR1 and CDR2: TSWWSYY, QGS. The CDR3 reads CALGERERLHSNGGELPGLIF. The CDR3 region has the DNA TGTGCTCTTGGGGAACGAGAGCGCCTACATTCAAACGGGGGGGAACTGCCCGGACTCATCTTT.

In its sample, this clone was seen many times. TCRdb shows a much larger clone's protein in place of this DNA's translation, and the two differ at residue 14, likely through a read error; the protein shown is translated from the DNA. This rearrangement joins TRDV1 to TRDJ1, with 10 nucleotides matching TRDD3. This CDR3 region has 19 residues. V shed 0 bases, J shed 10 bases, and the junction held 20 bases outside the gene matches. CDR1 and CDR2 (germline): TSWWSYY, QGS. This chain's CDR3 is CALGELPPPLLGDGWRLIF. CDR3 DNA: TGTGCTCTTGGGGAACTTCCTCCACCTCTACTGGGGGATGGCTGGAGACTCATCTTT.

This clone was counted only a few times. Possible read error: a much larger clone is one base away. V gene TRDV2 combines with J gene TRDJ1, with 9 bases that match TRDD3. TCRdb records no J gene; here it was assigned by comparing the DNA to germline. The length of the CDR3 is 17 residues. The germline V gene has CDR1 GEAIGNYY and CDR2 EKD. The ends lost 1 base at V and 1 base at J; junction bases unmatched: 9. The CDR3 is CACDTTGGRPGTDKLIF. The CDR3 DNA follows: TGTGCCTGTGACACTACTGGGGGACGGCCTGGCACCGATAAACTCATCTTT.